This T cell receptor (beta chain) was recorded in a study of shared clonotypes between healthy human individuals. Study-wide results and caveats: Shared across a few donors were about 4.6% of the naive CD4 clonotypes.

This clone was detected only once. The antigen is undetermined. The table came from immunoSEQ multiplex PCR; TCRdb's copy has only in-frame clones and leaves some out. Of 1.4 million or so clones in the sample, approximately 98.5% are singletons; the top ten hold about 0.4%. HIV-negative, healthy adults without recent acute infections or vaccinations were the donors. The sequenced sample was naive CD4+ T cells sorted from blood. The subset here: CD45RA+ positively selected. The sequence was obtained from a man in his thirties or forties in good health.

The CDR3 DNA sequence: TGTGCCAGCAGCTTAGATCAGGCGGGAGGGCCATGGGAGCAGTACTTC. This encodes CASSLDQAGGPWEQYF. V usage is TRBV11-2 and J usage is TRBJ2-7; 9 bases are a match to TRBD2. V shed 0 bases, J shed 7 bases, and the junction held 10 bases outside the gene matches. CDR1 SGHAT and CDR2 FQNNGV come from the germline V gene. This CDR3 is built from 16 residues.